These 28 T cell receptor beta chains share one sample of origin, sequenced in a study of shared clonotypes between healthy human individuals. Data came from immunoSEQ multiplex PCR; TCRdb stores just in-frame clones and leaves some out. The sample shows about 1 million clones, about 77% of them seen only once. What was sequenced was memory CD4+ T cells sorted from blood. Specified subset: CD45RA-negative fraction. The receptors derive from a man aged 18 to 35 in good health.

This clone occurred a few times. The sample contains more than one DNA sequence encoding this CDR3. This chain connects TRBV5-1 to TRBJ1-1, with D unresolved. Germline V lookup: CDR1 SGHRS, CDR2 YFSETQ. V was trimmed by 2 bases and J by 0 bases, leaving 11 bases between them. The CDR3 is 15 residues long. DNA of the CDR3: TGCGCCAGCAGCTTAGTAGGCAGCTTGAACACTGAAGCTTTCTTT. Translated, it gives CASSLVGSLNTEAFF.

This clone was detected only a few times. V usage is TRBV5-4 and J usage is TRBJ1-2; maybe TRBD1 (6 bases). Germline assignment: CDR1 SGHNT and CDR2 YYREEE (reference sequence). V lost 5 bases to trimming and J lost 9 bases, with 17 bases between them. The CDR3 contains 13 residues. The CDR3 here is CASSPGGGDRYTF. CDR3 nucleotide sequence: TGTGCCAGCAGTCCGGGGGGCGGGGATCGCTACACCTTC.

The chain employs TRBV7-2 and TRBJ2-1; possible D gene TRBD1, 6 bases. Germline CDR1 SGHTA, CDR2 FQGNSA. The CDR3 runs to 11 residues. V lost 5 bases and J lost 12, with 11 bases in between. The CDR3 loop is CASSPDRRQFF. CDR3 in DNA: TGTGCCAGCAGCCCGGACAGACGGCAGTTCTTC.

The chain uses TRBV10-3 and TRBJ1-5; no definite D call. Germline V gene sequence: CDR1 ENHRY, CDR2 SYGVKD. This CDR3 has 15 amino acids. The V and J ends lost 3 bases and 3 bases respectively, with 12 bases between them. CDR3 bases: TGTGCCATCAGTGACGGTCGGAAAACCAATCAGCCCCAGCATTTT. It is translated as CAISDGRKTNQPQHF.

The sample holds a few counts of this clone. The chain is built from TRBV10-3 and TRBJ2-7; 8 nucleotides match TRBD2. The length of the CDR3 is 15 residues. V was pared by 0 bases and J by 6 bases, with 7 bases of the junction left unmatched. Per germline, CDR1 ENHRY and CDR2 SYGVKD. In nucleotides, the CDR3 is TGTGCCATCAGTGAGTCAACGGGAGGGCCGGGCGAGCAGTACTTC. It yields the protein CAISESTGGPGEQYF.

CDR3 residues: CASRSGASSNNEQFF. The CDR3 DNA sequence: TGCGCCAGCAGGTCAGGGGCGAGTAGCAACAATGAGCAGTTCTTC. The chain employs TRBV5-1 and TRBJ2-1; a weak D match, TRBD1 (6 bases). CDR3 length: 15 amino acids. Germline assignment: CDR1 SGHRS and CDR2 YFSETQ. Deletions cut 5 bases from V and 5 bases from J, with 17 bases between.

This clone was observed a few times. V usage is TRBV5-5 and J usage is TRBJ1-5; possible D gene TRBD1, 5 bases. The CDR3 is 14 amino acids. Germline V gene data show CDR1 as SGHKS and CDR2 as YYEKEE (reference sequence). V lost 4 bases and J lost 0, with 8 bases in between. DNA for the CDR3: TGTGCCAGCAGCAGACAGTATAGCAATCAGCCCCAGCATTTT. Translation gives CASSRQYSNQPQHF.

This clone was picked up a small number of times. The rearrangement links TRBV6-1 to TRBJ2-3, with D perhaps given as TRBD1 or TRBD2 (5 bases each). The CDR3 contains 14 residues. Deletions cut 8 bases from V and 0 bases from J, with 12 bases between. Germline assignment: CDR1 MNHNS and CDR2 SASEGT. CDR3 nucleotides: TGTGCCAGCGTCCGGGGCCTTAGCACAGATACGCAGTATTTT. Its translation is CASVRGLSTDTQYF.

Note on this clone: Additional DNA sequences in this sample encode the identical CDR3. The rearrangement uses TRBV6-1 and TRBJ1-5; D gene ambiguous. The CDR3 is 14 amino acids. The germline V gene has CDR1 MNHNS and CDR2 SASEGT. The V end was cut by 1 base, the J end by 4 bases, with 8 bases between. The CDR3 DNA reads TGTGCCAGCAGTGAAGGAAGAGGAAATCAGCCCCAGCATTTT. This encodes CASSEGRGNQPQHF.

This chain uses TRBV7-9 with TRBJ1-1; 11 bases map to TRBD1. The germline V gene encodes CDR1 SEHNR and CDR2 FQNEAQ (reference sequence). V dropped 6 bases and J dropped 4; count of bases not matched to a gene: 13. This CDR3 is 17 amino acids long. Written as DNA, the CDR3 is TGTGCCAGCAGTTTGAACCGGGGGACAGGGGGTAGCACTGAAGCTTTCTTT. It translates to CASSLNRGTGGSTEAFF.

The chain couples TRBV6-5 to TRBJ1-2, with 9 bases that match TRBD1. Germline V gene sequence: CDR1 MNHEY, CDR2 SVGAGI. The junction had 11 bases not matched to a gene; V was cut back by 2 bases and J by 7 bases. This CDR3 has 16 residues. The CDR3: CASSYVPGQGFGGYTF. The CDR3 coding sequence is TGTGCCAGCAGTTACGTACCGGGACAGGGATTCGGTGGCTACACCTTC.

This clone appeared once. The chain has TRBV5-1 and TRBJ2-3; perhaps D is TRBD1 or TRBD2 (5 bases each). The CDR3 contains 16 residues. V lost 0 bases and J 0 bases, leaving 11 bases between the germline ends. Germline assignment: CDR1 SGHRS and CDR2 YFSETQ. The CDR3 here is CASSLGDGWSTDTQYF. CDR3 coding DNA: TGCGCCAGCAGCTTGGGGGACGGTTGGAGCACAGATACGCAGTATTTT.

This clone was counted a few times. The chain joins TRBV27 to TRBJ1-4; 8 bases match TRBD1. The CDR3 length is 14 residues. Per germline, CDR1 MNHEY and CDR2 SMNVEV (reference sequence). V was pared by 3 bases and J by 8 bases, with 5 bases of the junction left unmatched. Here the CDR3 reads CASSFSGTGEKLFF. CDR3 in DNA: TGTGCCAGCAGTTTTTCCGGGACAGGCGAAAAACTGTTTTTT.

V usage is TRBV19 and J usage is TRBJ2-7; D is perhaps TRBD2 (5 bases). The germline CDR1 and CDR2 sequences are LNHDA and SQIVND (reference sequence). Trimming shortened V by 4 bases and J by 7 bases, and 23 bases separated the two germline ends. There are 16 residues in the CDR3. The DNA of the CDR3 is TGTGCCAGTAGTAACCTTTGGCCGGGGTTCTTCGGGGAGCAGTACTTC. It codes for CASSNLWPGFFGEQYF.

The gene calls are TRBV7-2 and TRBJ2-3, with 9 bases that match TRBD2. Germline assignment: CDR1 SGHTA and CDR2 FQGNSA. This CDR3 comprises 16 residues. After removal of 5 bases from V and 0 bases from J, the junction contained 6 bases not matched to a gene. The CDR3 DNA reads TGTGCCAGCAGCGACCGGACTAGCGCTAGCACAGATACGCAGTATTTT. It is translated as CASSDRTSASTDTQYF.

Note on this clone: The sample holds other DNA sequences that translate to the same CDR3. The V and J genes are TRBV18 and TRBJ2-5; TRBD2 matches 9 bases. Trimming took 1 base from V and 4 from J; bases not matched to a gene: 4. Germline loops: CDR1 KGHSH, CDR2 LQKENI. CDR3 size: 15 residues. CDR3 sequence reads: CASSPLAGVPETQYF. The CDR3 coding sequence is TGTGCCAGCTCACCACTAGCGGGAGTTCCAGAGACCCAGTACTTC. Variable domain in full (rest from reference TRBV18 and TRBJ2-5): NAGVMQNPRHLVRRRGQEARLRCSPMKGHSHVYWYRQLPEEGLKFMVYLQKENIIDESGMPKERFSAEFPKEGPSILRIQQVVRGDSAAYFCASSPLAGVPETQYFGPGTRLLVL.

The chain has TRBV18 and TRBJ2-4, with 10 positions matching TRBD1. CDR1 KGHSH and CDR2 LQKENI come from the germline V gene. CDR3 size: 14 residues. Trimming removed 2 bases from V and 7 bases from J; junction bases left unmatched: 2. The CDR3 loop reads CASSPGQGGNIQYF. Here the CDR3 DNA reads TGTGCCAGCTCACCAGGACAGGGGGGGAACATTCAGTACTTC.

This rearrangement joins TRBV4-1 to TRBJ2-1, with D unclear. CDR1 MGHRA and CDR2 YSYEKL come from the germline V gene. CDR3 size: 15 residues. V was pared by 0 bases and J by 0 bases, with 6 bases between. The CDR3 protein is CASSQEDSSYNEQFF. In DNA form, the CDR3 reads TGCGCCAGCAGCCAAGAAGATAGCTCCTACAATGAGCAGTTCTTC.

The chain combines TRBV11-2 with TRBJ2-1; weak D call: TRBD1 (5 bases). The CDR3 has 13 residues. Germline-derived CDR1 and CDR2 are SGHAT and FQNNGV. V was cut by 5 bases and J by 5 bases, with 10 bases left in between. In DNA, the CDR3 is TGTGCCAGCAGCCCACAACAGGACAATGAGCAGTTCTTC. Translating it yields CASSPQQDNEQFF.

The CDR3: CASSLLGGLSTDTQYF. The CDR3 bases are TGTGCCAGCAGCTTACTCGGGGGGTTAAGCACAGATACGCAGTATTTT. The chain employs TRBV7-2 and TRBJ2-3, with 7 bases fitting TRBD2. Trimming cost V 2 bases and J 0 bases; bases outside gene matches: 5. The length of the CDR3 is 16 residues. Germline loops: CDR1 SGHTA, CDR2 FQGNSA. Looking up the rest from reference TRBV7-2 and TRBJ2-3 gives the full variable domain: GAGVSQSPSNKVTEKGKDVELRCDPISGHTALYWYRQSLGQGLEFLIYFQGNSAPDKSGLPSDRFSAERTGGSVSTLTIQRTQQEDSAVYLCASSLLGGLSTDTQYFGPGTRLTVL.

V gene TRBV29-1 combines with J gene TRBJ2-4; 8 bases are a match to TRBD1. The length of the CDR3 is 13 residues. Germline V gene lookup returns CDR1 SQVTM and CDR2 ANQGSEA. After removal of 4 bases from V and 4 bases from J, the junction contained 3 bases not matched to a gene. CDR3 sequence (DNA): TGCAGCGTTGGGACAGGGACAAAAAACATTCAGTACTTC. Protein product: CSVGTGTKNIQYF.

The rearrangement links TRBV6-1 to TRBJ2-7; 9 nucleotides match TRBD2. The J segment lost 0 bases and the V segment lost 7 bases, leaving 4 bases of the junction unmatched. This CDR3 is built from 14 residues. Germline CDR1 and CDR2: MNHNS and SASEGT. The CDR3 DNA is TGTGCCAGCACAGCGGGAGGCAGCTCCTACGAGCAGTACTTC. Translating it yields CASTAGGSSYEQYF.

This clone has only a few counts. This chain uses TRBV14 with TRBJ1-2; a weak D match, TRBD1 (6 bases). Between the trimmed V and J ends, which lost 2 bases and 3 bases, there was a span of 16 bases. The length of the CDR3 is 16 residues. The germline V gene has CDR1 SGHDN and CDR2 FVKESK. As DNA, the CDR3 is TGTGCCAGCAGCCAACCAACAAACACAGGGTACTATGGCTACACCTTC. Translation: CASSQPTNTGYYGYTF.

Remarks on this clone: Distinct nucleotide sequences in the sample also encode this CDR3. This chain connects TRBV19 to TRBJ1-6, with 10 bases that match TRBD1. Per the germline V gene, CDR1 is LNHDA and CDR2 is SQIVND (reference sequence). V trimming: 5 bases; J trimming: 7 bases; junction bases outside the gene matches: 2. CDR3 length: 14 amino acids. CDR3 loop: CASSLGQGNSPLHF. CDR3 coding DNA: TGTGCCAGTAGTTTGGGACAGGGGAATTCACCCCTCCACTTT.

The chain is built from TRBV7-2 and TRBJ2-2, with D possibly matching TRBD2 (6 bases). V was shortened by 3 bases and J by 4 bases, with 12 bases between the two germline ends. The CDR3 length is 15 residues. Germline lookup yields CDR1 SGHTA and CDR2 FQGNSA. The CDR3: CASSFGYGGTGELFF. The CDR3 DNA follows: TGTGCCAGCAGCTTCGGGTACGGGGGCACCGGGGAGCTGTTTTTT. Supplemented by reference TRBV7-2 and TRBJ2-2, the full variable domain reads GAGVSQSPSNKVTEKGKDVELRCDPISGHTALYWYRQSLGQGLEFLIYFQGNSAPDKSGLPSDRFSAERTGGSVSTLTIQRTQQEDSAVYLCASSFGYGGTGELFFGEGSRLTVL.

The chain has TRBV7-9 and TRBJ2-1; 15 bases are a match to TRBD2. V shed 5 bases, J shed 7 bases, and the junction held 9 bases outside the gene matches. This CDR3 has 17 residues. Germline V lookup: CDR1 SEHNR, CDR2 FQNEAQ (reference sequence). CDR3 bases: TGTGCCAGCAGCCCCCCAGGACTAGCGGGAGGGGGGAATGAGCAGTTCTTC. It encodes CASSPPGLAGGGNEQFF.

About this clone itself: This sample includes further DNA sequences coding for the same CDR3. The rearrangement joins TRBV30 to TRBJ2-3, with 9 bases lining up with TRBD2. CDR3 length: 13 amino acids. Per the germline V gene, CDR1 is GTSNPN and CDR2 is SVGIG (reference sequence). Trimming took 1 base from V and 4 from J; bases not matched to a gene: 0. CDR3 sequence: CAWSGLAADTQYF. As DNA, the CDR3 is TGTGCCTGGAGTGGACTAGCGGCAGATACGCAGTATTTT. Filled out from reference TRBV30 and TRBJ2-3, the complete variable domain reads SQTIHQWPATLVQPVGSPLSLECTVEGTSNPNLYWYRQAAGRGLQLLFYSVGIGQISSEVPQNLSASRPQDRQFILSSKKLLLSDSGFYLCAWSGLAADTQYFGPGTRLTVL.

The V gene is TRBV18, the J gene TRBJ1-5; D uncertain. The CDR3 is 14 amino acids. CDR1 and CDR2 (germline): KGHSH, LQKENI. Trimming left V 5 bases short and J 0 bases short, with 8 bases between. The CDR3 sequence is CASSKGPSNQPQHF. The CDR3 DNA reads as TGTGCCAGCTCAAAGGGTCCTAGCAATCAGCCCCAGCATTTT.